This T cell receptor beta chain was sequenced during a study of T cells in Graves' hyperthyroidism and ophthalmopathy. Study-level findings and limits: The model predicted ophthalmopathy a median about 6.6 months before onset.

This clonotype has a count of ten or more. The target antigen is unknown. Trimming cost V 2 bases and J 5 bases, with 12 bases left between them. This CDR3 has 14 residues. From germline, CDR1 is LGHDT and CDR2 YNNKEL (reference sequence). Pregnant or lactating patients were excluded, as were those with uncontrolled infection or other autoimmune disease. Amplified TCR beta CDR3 regions came from RNA transcripts. In the first-round RT-PCR of the TCR CDR3, the HTBI primer set was used. TCRdb called the multiplex PCR reads again in MiXCR, with one record for every CDR3 protein. Counted here are fewer than 350,000 distinct CDR3 sequences, 13% to 15% occurring once; the ten biggest clones make up about 33%.

The sample was blood. The receptor's source is a woman between 45 and 60 years old with Graves' hyperthyroidism that later progressed to Graves' ophthalmopathy. This rearrangement joins TRBV3-1 to TRBJ1-1, with D tentatively TRBD1 (6 bases). This CDR3 is CASSQLTGSTEAFF. The CDR3 nucleotides read TGTGCCAGCAGCCAATTAACAGGGAGTACTGAAGCTTTCTTT. The full variable domain, in which reference TRBV3-1 and TRBJ1-1 provide the parts outside the CDR3, is DTAVSQTPKYLVTQMGNDKSIKCEQNLGHDTMYWYKQDSKKFLKIMFSYNNKELIINETVPNRFSPKSPDKAHLNLHINSLELGDSAVYFCASSQLTGSTEAFFGQGTRLTVV.